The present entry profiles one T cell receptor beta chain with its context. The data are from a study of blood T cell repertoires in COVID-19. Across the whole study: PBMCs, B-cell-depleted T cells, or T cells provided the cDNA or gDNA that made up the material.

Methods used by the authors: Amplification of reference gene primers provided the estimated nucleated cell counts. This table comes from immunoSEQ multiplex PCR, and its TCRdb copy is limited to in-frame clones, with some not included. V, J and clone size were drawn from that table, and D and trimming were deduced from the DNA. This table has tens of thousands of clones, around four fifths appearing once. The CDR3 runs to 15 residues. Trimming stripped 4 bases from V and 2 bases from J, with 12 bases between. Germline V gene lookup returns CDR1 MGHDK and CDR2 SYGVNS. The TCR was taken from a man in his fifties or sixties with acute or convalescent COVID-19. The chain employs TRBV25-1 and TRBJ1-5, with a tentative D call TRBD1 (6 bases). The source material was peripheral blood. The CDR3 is CASSAGGQGNQPQHF. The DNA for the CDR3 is TGTGCCAGCAGTGCGGGGGGGCAGGGCAATCAGCCCCAGCATTTT. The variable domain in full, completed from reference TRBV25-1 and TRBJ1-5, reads EADIYQTPRYLVIGTGKKITLECSQTMGHDKMYWYQQDPGMELHLIHYSYGVNSTEKGDLSSESTVSRIRTEHFPLTLESARPSHTSQYLCASSAGGQGNQPQHFGDGTRLSIL.